The following is a TCR beta chain sequence with its context. Its antigen remains undetermined. The junction departs from germline at one end; a sequencing error may be responsible. For sequencing, an Illumina NovaSeq 6000 was employed. Using 5'RACE with constant-segment primers, TCRalpha and TCRbeta cDNA libraries were constructed, with sample barcodes and unique molecular identifiers added in the process. RNA was extracted from every sample with Trizol reagent. Amplification of the libraries took two PCR steps, and the second step added a second sample barcode plus Illumina TruSeq adapters. The libraries were sequenced on an Illumina NovaSeq using 2 x 150 bp paired-end reads. On the authors' methods: The reads were demultiplexed and collapsed into UMI-guided consensus sequences using migec v1.2.7. Using mixcr v2.1.11, UMI consensuses were aligned to TRA and TRB V and J templates and then assembled into clonotypes. Clonotypes were classified as expanded or contracted when called significant by both edgeR and NoisET, with noise models trained on biological replicates. For edgeR calls, the cutoffs were a false discovery rate-adjusted p below 0.01 and a log2 fold-change threshold of 1. PCA with hierarchical clustering of max-normalized trajectories of the 1000 most abundant clonotypes was used as exploratory dynamics analysis. The CD4 or CD8 phenotype of responding clones was assigned using the separately sequenced CD4+ and CD8+ repertoires. Through fastp at Q25 and MiXCR, TCRdb rebuilt clones from the public reads, retaining in-frame beta chains. Rows with a matching CDR3 protein are joined into one entry that keeps the most common DNA and genes. The authors' filters were not applied to this entry. For this sample there are around 300,000 distinct CDR3 sequences; over 15% appear just once. The top ten clonotypes cover about 21% of the sample.

The germline V gene (reference sequence) yields LGHDT for CDR1 and YNNKEL for CDR2. From its cysteine to its phenylalanine, the CDR3 spans 17 amino acids. Just CDR3 DNA is preserved here, 51 bases in frame from base 1. This sample stems from a study of T-cell memory formation after mild COVID-19 (dated by TCRdb to the early 2020s). Looking at the study overall: TCR sequence clusters from the two donors were largely donor specific. T-cell clones expanding and contracting after mild COVID-19 in two donors were tracked by longitudinal TCRalpha and TCRbeta repertoire sequencing. The cohort was made up of two young adult volunteers, one female and one male, who were previously healthy. General conclusions and limits of the study: Contracting CD4+ clones were located mainly in the CM and EM memory subsets, whereas CD8+ clones were found to be enriched in EMRA. Whether the second-wave clones peaking on day 37 were SARS-CoV-2 specific was not confirmed. Clones that contracted from day 15 to 85 showed balanced CD4/CD8 phenotypes, whereas a second wave of clones that expanded from day 15 to 37 leaned towards CD4+. Only two mild cases were covered by the study, and larger cohorts that include severe cases with pre-infection samples were considered necessary. The detection of some responding clones in pre-infection memory suggests that pre-existing cross-reactive memory T cells joined the SARS-CoV-2 response.

Ficoll-Paque density gradient centrifugation was used to isolate PBMCs. The sequencing sample was made of PBMCs or a T cell subset sorted from them (not recorded which). The rearrangement combines TRBV3-1 with TRBJ2-4; 11 bases in between match TRBD2. This receptor was identified in a young man who had mild COVID-19 (a few samples of this study predate the infection). The sample titles of this study are shuffled in the database, so cell type and time point are left out; the donor was told from shared clones. The nucleotides read TGTGCCAGCAGCCAAGAGGGTAGCGGGGGGGCCAGAAACATTCAGTACTTC. It translates as CASSQEGSGGARNIQYF.